This T cell receptor (beta chain) was identified during a study of T cells in Graves' hyperthyroidism and ophthalmopathy (dated by TCRdb to between 2019 and 2020). Describing the broader study: Peripheral blood was collected at initial diagnosis, before any treatment. After blood sampling, hyperthyroidism patients were treated with methimazole at a starting dose of 30 mg daily, and ophthalmopathy patients were treated with high-dose intravenous methylprednisolone. Thyroid tissue and blood T-cell repertoires from six or seven Graves' hyperthyroidism patients were also compared in the study. The 75 to 100 discovery patients were randomly split 7:3 into training and test sets. To identify TCR V-J signatures that set the groups apart, the researchers used a discovery cohort of more than 95 patients, made up of 40 to 45 with Graves' ophthalmopathy and some 60 with stable Graves' hyperthyroidism. Prospective prediction of ophthalmopathy was tested in an independent validation cohort consisting of roughly 19 hyperthyroidism patients and 15 to 17 patients who later progressed to ophthalmopathy. The paper describes TCR Vbeta CDR3 sequencing of about 140 peripheral blood samples, made up of some 40 ophthalmopathy patients, some 76 hyperthyroidism patients and some 17 progressor patients.

At least ten counts were recorded for this clonotype. This clone's antigen is unknown. Per-base quality was not reported, and no clone a single base away is much larger than it. The paper as a whole reports these results and caveats: During validation, the model predicted progression to ophthalmopathy a median of approximately six months ahead of onset, with around 70% sensitivity and 72% to 80% specificity. Blood samples also contained most of the expanded thyroid clonotypes (frequency above 0.001), which suggests that blood repertoires may reflect thyroid immune responses. Sample size was not statistically predetermined, and blinding of investigators to group allocation was not performed. In cross-validation, a model built on a 13 V-J signature told ophthalmopathy apart from stable hyperthyroidism with 85% to 90% sensitivity and around 84% specificity, and in testing the same model reached 80%/75%.

The TCR beta CDR3 regions were amplified from RNA transcripts. A first-round RT-PCR of the TCR CDR3 used the HTBI primer set with the Qiagen OneStep RT-PCR kit. The libraries were constructed in a second round of multiplex PCR and then size-selected and purified. Paired-end sequencing of the libraries was performed with 100 bp reads on an Illumina HiSeq2000. The paper's processing steps were these. SOAPnuke was used to process the raw data, throwing out any read that contained adapters or uncalled bases, had a mean Phred below 15, or lacked an exact constant-primer or identifier match. High-quality paired reads were merged with COPE v1.2.5, and unique nucleotide sequences were defined as clonotypes. Clonotypes were aligned to IMGT TRBV, TRBD and TRBJ reference segments using MiTCR v1.1. Analysis was restricted to V-J combinations with a frequency above 0.0001, which covered 99% to 99.2% of repertoires. The TCS score was defined as F50 (clonal expansion) divided by E x V (chaos), with BLOSUM62-based TCRdist calculated between CDR3 peptides within each V-J. Welch's t-statistics and random forest reduced fewer than 550 V-J features to about 12, which were used in a naive Bayes classifier (R e1071). Using fastp at Q25 and MiXCR, TCRdb reprocessed the public reads and kept productive beta chains. Rows matching on CDR3 protein sequence are summarized as one entry with the most common DNA and genes. The V and J calls reflect TCRdb's pipeline rather than the authors' work. The sample table contains about 500,000 distinct CDR3 sequences; only one count was recorded for approximately 15% of them. About a sixth of the sample lies in the top ten.

Stable Graves' hyperthyroidism was defined as the absence of progression to ophthalmopathy over 18 months of follow-up. Hyperthyroidism patients were newly diagnosed, had a disease duration of under 2 months, and were aged 18 to 65 years. Exclusion was applied to patients with uncontrolled infections, other autoimmune diseases, pregnancy or lactation. Clinical symptoms, serum thyroxine and TRAb, thyroid ultrasound, and orbital computed tomography formed the basis for the diagnoses. Ficoll-Paque density gradient centrifugation was used to isolate PBMCs from approximately 10 ml of fresh peripheral blood. Total RNA was extracted with Trizol reagent, and quality was checked on an Agilent 2100 Bioanalyzer. The germline V gene gives CDR1 as SNHLY and CDR2 as FYNNEI. The CDR3 covers 15 residues, taking in both the cysteine and the phenylalanine. Only the CDR3 DNA is retained, 45 bases long and in frame from the first base. V trim: 10 bases; J trim: 6 bases; unmatched bases: 12.

This clonotype was obtained from a woman aged 18 to 35 with Graves' hyperthyroidism. The sequence links TRBV2 to TRBJ1-1; TRBD1 fits 12 bases in the junction. Sequencing was performed on blood. DNA sequence: TGTGCCATCAGCTATCAGGGACAGGGGGCGCCTGAAGCTTTCTTT. Translation gives CAISYQGQGAPEAFF.